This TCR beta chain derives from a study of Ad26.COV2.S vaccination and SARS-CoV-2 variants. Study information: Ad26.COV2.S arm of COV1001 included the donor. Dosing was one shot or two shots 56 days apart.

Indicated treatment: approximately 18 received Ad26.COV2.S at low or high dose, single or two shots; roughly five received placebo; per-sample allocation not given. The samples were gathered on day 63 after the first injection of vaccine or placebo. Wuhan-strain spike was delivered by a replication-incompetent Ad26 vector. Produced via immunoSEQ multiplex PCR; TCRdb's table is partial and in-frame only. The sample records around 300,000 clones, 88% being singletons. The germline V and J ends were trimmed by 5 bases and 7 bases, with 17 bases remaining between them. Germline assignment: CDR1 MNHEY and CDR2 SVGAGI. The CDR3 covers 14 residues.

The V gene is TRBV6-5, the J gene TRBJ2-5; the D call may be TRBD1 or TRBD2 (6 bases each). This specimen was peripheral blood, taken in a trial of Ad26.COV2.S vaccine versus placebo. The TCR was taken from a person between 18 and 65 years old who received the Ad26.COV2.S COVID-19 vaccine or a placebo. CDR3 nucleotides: TGTGCCAGCAGTCGCACAGGAGGAGGGGGGACCCAGTACTTC. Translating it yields CASSRTGGGGTQYF.